These T cell receptor beta chains were read from a single sample in a study of shared clonotypes between healthy human individuals. Sequencing used immunoSEQ multiplex PCR; TCRdb keeps in-frame clones, though not all of them. The profile covers about 1.4 million clones, with roughly 95% appearing a single time and more than 0.9% taken by the ten largest. Sample: naive CD4+ T cells sorted from blood. These receptors all come from a man aged 25 to 45 in good health. CDR3s include the opening cysteine and the closing phenylalanine or tryptophan. The D gene is left open where the match is weak. The size field is filled for only some rows; it gives once, few, many or a size class.

>TRBV2|15|.|TRBJ1-3|.
CASSERGRGGNTIYF
TGTGCCAGCAGTGAACGGGGCAGGGGTGGAAACACCATATATTTT
>TRBV19|14|.|TRBJ1-1|.
CASTPLKGGTEAFF
TGTGCCAGTACACCCCTCAAAGGGGGAACTGAAGCTTTCTTT
>TRBV28|12|.|TRBJ1-2|.
CASSLGTDMGTF
TGTGCCAGCAGTTTGGGGACGGACATGGGCACCTTC
>TRBV15|15|.|TRBJ1-2|.
CATSRDQATYYGYTF
TGTGCCACCAGCAGAGATCAGGCCACCTACTATGGCTACACCTTC
>TRBV7-6|18|TRBD2|TRBJ2-2|once
CASSLAHGLAGVTGELFF
TGTGCCAGCAGCTTAGCGCATGGACTAGCGGGAGTTACCGGGGAGCTGTTTTTT
>TRBV5-1|14|TRBD2|TRBJ2-5|.
CASSAGGPGETQYF
TGCGCCAGCAGCGCGGGAGGGCCGGGGGAGACCCAGTACTTC
>TRBV28|15|TRBD1|TRBJ1-3|once
CASSPGTGTGNTIYF
TGTGCCAGCAGCCCCGGGACAGGGACTGGAAACACCATATATTTT
>TRBV5-6|15|TRBD1|TRBJ2-2|.
CASRLGQGLTGELFF
TGTGCCAGCAGACTTGGACAGGGTTTGACCGGGGAGCTGTTTTTT
>TRBV5-1|14|.|TRBJ2-3|once
CASSSGPSTDTQYF
TGCGCCAGCAGCTCCGGACCAAGCACAGATACGCAGTATTTT
>TRBV9|13|.|TRBJ2-5|once
CASSVQGQETQYF
TGTGCCAGCAGCGTACAGGGGCAAGAGACCCAGTACTTC
>TRBV5-1|15|TRBD1|TRBJ2-2|.
CASSKTGVDTGELFF
TGCGCCAGCAGCAAGACAGGGGTAGACACCGGGGAGCTGTTTTTT
>TRBV11-2|14|.|TRBJ2-1|.
CASSLLPRYNEQFF
TGTGCCAGCAGCCTACTCCCGCGCTACAATGAGCAGTTCTTC
>TRBV6-5|14|.|TRBJ1-3|.
CASSEPYSGNTIYF
TGTGCCAGCAGTGAGCCCTACTCTGGAAACACCATATATTTT
>TRBV5-4|18|TRBD2|TRBJ2-1|.
CASSSLALSSGRYNEQFF
TGTGCCAGCAGCAGTCTGGCGCTTTCTAGCGGGAGATACAATGAGCAGTTCTTC
>TRBV5-1|15|.|TRBJ2-1|.
CASSLTSSDHNEQFF
TGCGCCAGCAGCTTGACTAGCTCAGACCACAATGAGCAGTTCTTC
>TRBV4-3|14|.|TRBJ2-1|.
CASSQVSQIYEQFF
TGCGCCAGCAGCCAAGTGTCCCAGATTTATGAGCAGTTCTTC